The rows below give T cell receptor beta chains drawn from one sample of a study of OX40 agonist ivuxolimab in advanced cancers. The assay was immunoSEQ multiplex PCR, and TCRdb's table has in-frame clones only and misses some. This table has 50,000 or so clones, around 85% appearing once. The sequenced sample was CD4+ or CD8+ T cells sorted from blood, obtained in a trial of the OX40 agonist ivuxolimab. The receptors originated from an adult with an advanced solid tumor such as melanoma, head and neck, liver or kidney cancer. Both conserved end residues are part of each CDR3. Fields, in order: D gene, clone size, V gene, J gene, CDR3 protein, CDR3 DNA. The D gene is left open where the match is weak. Size values are once, few and many counts, or a class for expanded clones, and some rows have none.

d_call: TRBD1; clone_size: -; v_call: TRBV29-1; j_call: TRBJ2-5; cdr3_aa: CSGGRGQQETQYF; cdr3_nt: TGCAGCGGGGGTAGGGGACAGCAAGAGACCCAGTACTTC
d_call: -; clone_size: -; v_call: TRBV10-3; j_call: TRBJ1-1; cdr3_aa: CAISVAGIDTEAFF; cdr3_nt: TGTGCCATCAGTGTGGCGGGGATCGACACTGAAGCTTTCTTT
d_call: -; clone_size: -; v_call: TRBV27; j_call: TRBJ2-2; cdr3_aa: CASSFQVQGTNTGELFF; cdr3_nt: TGTGCCAGCAGTTTTCAGGTGCAGGGAACTAACACCGGGGAGCTGTTTTTT
d_call: TRBD1; clone_size: -; v_call: TRBV9; j_call: TRBJ2-7; cdr3_aa: CASSAGQGLRNEQYF; cdr3_nt: TGTGCCAGCAGCGCCGGACAGGGCCTTAGGAACGAGCAGTACTTC
d_call: -; clone_size: -; v_call: TRBV28; j_call: TRBJ2-5; cdr3_aa: CASSSSPRTQYF; cdr3_nt: TGTGCCAGCAGTTCCTCGCCGCGGACCCAGTACTTC
d_call: TRBD1; clone_size: -; v_call: TRBV30; j_call: TRBJ2-1; cdr3_aa: CAWSFGTGLSGAEQFF; cdr3_nt: TGTGCCTGGAGTTTCGGGACAGGCCTTAGTGGGGCTGAGCAGTTCTTC
d_call: -; clone_size: -; v_call: TRBV9; j_call: TRBJ2-1; cdr3_aa: CASSVGAKRSSGGPYDNEQFF; cdr3_nt: TGTGCCAGCAGCGTAGGGGCCAAGCGTTCATCAGGGGGGCCCTATGACAATGAGCAGTTCTTC
d_call: -; clone_size: -; v_call: TRBV28; j_call: TRBJ2-7; cdr3_aa: CASSSGASYEQYF; cdr3_nt: TGTGCCAGCAGTTCGGGAGCCTCCTACGAGCAGTACTTC
d_call: -; clone_size: -; v_call: TRBV7-2; j_call: TRBJ1-5; cdr3_aa: CASSRDSNQPQHF; cdr3_nt: TGTGCCAGCAGCCGAGATAGCAATCAGCCCCAGCATTTT
d_call: TRBD1; clone_size: -; v_call: TRBV5-5; j_call: TRBJ1-1; cdr3_aa: CASSPDRGRAFF; cdr3_nt: TGTGCCAGCAGCCCGGACAGGGGTAGGGCTTTCTTT
d_call: -; clone_size: -; v_call: TRBV2; j_call: TRBJ1-2; cdr3_aa: CASRTFRQEVGYTF; cdr3_nt: TGTGCCAGCAGGACCTTCCGGCAGGAGGTTGGCTACACCTTC
d_call: -; clone_size: -; v_call: TRBV5-1; j_call: TRBJ2-7; cdr3_aa: CASRKDVPSLSYEQYF; cdr3_nt: TGCGCCAGCAGGAAGGATGTGCCGAGCTTATCCTACGAGCAGTACTTC
d_call: -; clone_size: -; v_call: TRBV5-1; j_call: TRBJ2-7; cdr3_aa: CASSLGRYEQYF; cdr3_nt: TGCGCCAGCAGCCTTGGCAGGTACGAGCAGTACTTC
d_call: -; clone_size: few; v_call: TRBV19; j_call: TRBJ2-5; cdr3_aa: CASSVGWGTQYF; cdr3_nt: TGTGCCAGTAGTGTGGGGTGGGGGACCCAGTACTTC
d_call: -; clone_size: -; v_call: TRBV5-1; j_call: TRBJ1-3; cdr3_aa: CASSRDGPTSGNTIYF; cdr3_nt: TGCGCCAGCAGCCGAGATGGACCCACCTCTGGAAACACCATATATTTT
d_call: TRBD1; clone_size: few; v_call: TRBV9; j_call: TRBJ2-7; cdr3_aa: CASSLRDRVPYEQYF; cdr3_nt: TGTGCCAGCAGCCTCCGGGACAGGGTCCCCTACGAGCAGTACTTC
d_call: -; clone_size: -; v_call: TRBV29-1; j_call: TRBJ2-5; cdr3_aa: CSVDPRVQETQYF; cdr3_nt: TGCAGCGTTGACCCCCGGGTACAAGAGACCCAGTACTTC
d_call: -; clone_size: once; v_call: TRBV2; j_call: TRBJ1-2; cdr3_aa: CASRKGDLYGYTF; cdr3_nt: TGTGCCAGCAGAAAGGGCGATCTCTATGGCTACACCTTC
d_call: -; clone_size: -; v_call: TRBV7-2; j_call: TRBJ1-5; cdr3_aa: CASSRRGSWSNQPQHF; cdr3_nt: TGTGCCAGCAGCCGGAGGGGGTCTTGGAGCAATCAGCCCCAGCATTTT
d_call: -; clone_size: -; v_call: TRBV7-9; j_call: TRBJ1-1; cdr3_aa: CASSLLRFRGKTTNTEAFF; cdr3_nt: TGTGCCAGCAGCCTACTACGGTTTAGGGGGAAGACTACAAACACTGAAGCTTTCTTT
d_call: -; clone_size: few; v_call: TRBV14; j_call: TRBJ1-6; cdr3_aa: CASSQGGRSPLHF; cdr3_nt: TGTGCCAGCAGCCAAGGCGGCCGGTCACCCCTCCACTTT
d_call: TRBD1; clone_size: -; v_call: TRBV28; j_call: TRBJ1-2; cdr3_aa: CASSLRTGGSNYGYTF; cdr3_nt: TGTGCCAGCAGTTTGCGCACAGGGGGATCTAACTATGGCTACACCTTC
d_call: TRBD1; clone_size: once; v_call: TRBV30; j_call: TRBJ1-2; cdr3_aa: CAWRPPTGNGYTF; cdr3_nt: TGTGCCTGGAGGCCACCGACAGGGAACGGCTACACCTTC
d_call: -; clone_size: once; v_call: TRBV28; j_call: TRBJ1-2; cdr3_aa: CASQHGTGGGLVYTF; cdr3_nt: TGTGCCAGCCAGCATGGGACGGGTGGAGGGTTGGTCTACACCTTC
d_call: -; clone_size: -; v_call: TRBV19; j_call: TRBJ2-2; cdr3_aa: CASTRTDLLTGELFF; cdr3_nt: TGTGCCAGTACCCGGACAGACCTCTTGACCGGGGAGCTGTTTTTT
d_call: -; clone_size: few; v_call: TRBV9; j_call: TRBJ2-3; cdr3_aa: CASSVNAGQYTDTQYF; cdr3_nt: TGTGCCAGCAGCGTAAATGCGGGACAGTACACAGATACGCAGTATTTT
d_call: -; clone_size: -; v_call: TRBV5-4; j_call: TRBJ2-3; cdr3_aa: CASSHPTINTQYF; cdr3_nt: TGTGCCAGCAGCCACCCGACTATTAATACGCAGTATTTT
d_call: -; clone_size: -; v_call: TRBV11-2; j_call: TRBJ1-4; cdr3_aa: CASSPRPGTNEKLFF; cdr3_nt: TGTGCCAGCAGCCCCCGGCCAGGAACTAATGAAAAACTGTTTTTT